What follows are 24 T cell receptor beta chains derived from one specimen sequenced in a study of OX40 agonist ivuxolimab in advanced cancers. The assay was immunoSEQ multiplex PCR, and TCRdb's table has in-frame clones only and misses some. This sample has 85,000 to 100,000 clones; 70% to 90% occur once, and the top ten carry around 4%. This sample comprised CD4+ or CD8+ T cells sorted from blood, obtained in a trial of the OX40 agonist ivuxolimab. These TCRs come from an adult with an advanced solid tumor such as melanoma, head and neck, liver or kidney cancer.

The chain combines TRBV4-3 with TRBJ2-3; unclear D gene. V was cut by 0 bases and J by 0 bases, with 10 bases left in between. The CDR3 length is 16 residues. CDR1 LGHNA and CDR2 YSLEER come from the germline V gene. DNA for the CDR3: TGCGCCAGCAGCCAAGATGAAGGGTTAAGCACAGATACGCAGTATTTT. Its translation: CASSQDEGLSTDTQYF.

DNA for the CDR3: TGTGCCAGCACTTACAGGGGGCTTGAGGGCTACACCTTC. Amino acid sequence: CASTYRGLEGYTF. V gene TRBV28 combines with J gene TRBJ1-2; 9 positions match TRBD1. The trim removed 7 bases at V and 8 bases at J, leaving 8 bases unmatched. Germline assignment: CDR1 MDHEN and CDR2 SYDVKM. This CDR3 has 13 amino acids.

This chain links TRBV5-8 with TRBJ2-3; either TRBD1 or TRBD2 may supply D (5 bases each). The V gene's germline CDR1 is SGHTS and CDR2 YDEGEE. The V and J ends lost 4 bases and 5 bases respectively, with 20 bases between them. The CDR3 covers 16 residues. CDR3 loop: CASSDSGTSVGDTQYF. For the CDR3, the DNA is TGTGCCAGCAGCGACTCCGGGACCTCCGTCGGAGATACGCAGTATTTT. Based on the CDR3 plus reference TRBV5-8 and TRBJ2-3, the full variable domain is EAGVTQSPTHLIKTRGQQATLRCSPISGHTSVYWYQQALGLGLQFLLWYDEGEERNRGNFPPRFSGRQFPNYSSELNVNALELEDSALYLCASSDSGTSVGDTQYFGPGTRLTVL.

This clone has just one count. The V and J genes are TRBV11-2 and TRBJ2-2; 9 nucleotides agree with TRBD1. The CDR3 has 14 amino acids. Trimming cost V 6 bases and J 8 bases; bases outside gene matches: 7. CDR1 is SGHAT, CDR2 FQNNGV, per germline. The CDR3 protein is CASSRTGGSGELFF. For the CDR3, the DNA is TGTGCCAGCAGTAGAACAGGGGGCAGTGGGGAGCTGTTTTTT. Combining the CDR3 with reference TRBV11-2 and TRBJ2-2 gives the whole variable domain EAGVAQSPRYKIIEKRQSVAFWCNPISGHATLYWYQQILGQGPKLLIQFQNNGVVDDSQLPKDRFSAERLKGVDSTLKIQPAKLEDSAVYLCASSRTGGSGELFFGEGSRLTVL.

The sample holds a few counts of this clone. This sequence joins TRBV10-1 and TRBJ2-7, with TRBD2 matching 11 bases. Germline CDR1 is WNHNN and CDR2 is SYGVQD (reference sequence). J was trimmed by 5 bases and V by 6 bases; bases with no gene match: 9. The CDR3 contains 15 residues. The CDR3 bases are TGCGCCAGCAGGATGGGGACTAGCGGATTTCACGAGCAGTACTTC. Translation gives CASRMGTSGFHEQYF.

This sequence joins TRBV18 and TRBJ2-7, with D tentatively TRBD1 (6 bases). Looked up from germline, CDR1 is KGHSH and CDR2 is LQKENI. The CDR3 has 14 residues. Between the trimmed V and J ends, which lost 4 bases and 3 bases, there was a span of 13 bases. In DNA, the CDR3 is TGTGCCAGCTCACAGAGGGACACAGACTACGAGCAGTACTTC. Protein product: CASSQRDTDYEQYF.

The chain recombines TRBV11-2 with TRBJ2-7; 7 nucleotides match TRBD1. V lost 5 bases to trimming and J lost 5 bases; unmatched junction nucleotides: 3. The germline CDR1 and CDR2 sequences are SGHAT and FQNNGV. This CDR3 has 12 amino acids. CDR3 nucleotides: TGTGCCAGCAGCCTGACAGGGAACGAGCAGTACTTC. Its translation: CASSLTGNEQYF.

The J gene is TRBJ2-3, the V gene TRBV7-2; 10 nucleotides align to TRBD2. The junction had 5 bases not matched to a gene; V was cut back by 1 base and J by 7 bases. The CDR3 has 15 amino acids. The V gene's germline CDR1 is SGHTA and CDR2 FQGNSA. The CDR3 DNA follows: TGTGCCAGCAGCTTAGGGCTAGCGGGAGTGAATACGCAGTATTTT. Translation: CASSLGLAGVNTQYF.

The chain has TRBV14 and TRBJ2-1; D gene ambiguous. Between the trimmed V and J ends, which lost 0 bases and 0 bases, there was a span of 9 bases. This CDR3 is built from 16 residues. Looked up from germline, CDR1 is SGHDN and CDR2 is FVKESK. CDR3 coding DNA: TGTGCCAGCAGCCAAGAGATACTGAGCTCCTACAATGAGCAGTTCTTC. Residues: CASSQEILSSYNEQFF. The entire variable domain, with the rest obtained from reference TRBV14 and TRBJ2-1, is as follows: EAGVTQFPSHSVIEKGQTVTLRCDPISGHDNLYWYRRVMGKEIKFLLHFVKESKQDESGMPNNRFLAERTGGTYSTLKVQPAELEDSGVYFCASSQEILSSYNEQFFGPGTRLTVL.

The chain employs TRBV7-2 and TRBJ1-3; 7 nucleotides match TRBD1. Germline CDR1 SGHTA, CDR2 FQGNSA. V gave up 5 bases and J gave up 7 bases; unmatched junction bases: 11. The CDR3 covers 15 residues. The CDR3 DNA is TGTGCCAGCAGCGCCCGAACAGGGGATGGGAACACCATATATTTT. It encodes CASSARTGDGNTIYF.

Only one count was recorded for this clone. The chain uses TRBV4-1 and TRBJ2-7; D is unclear. The germline gives CDR1 MGHRA, CDR2 YSYEKL. The CDR3 length is 12 residues. Between the trimmed V and J ends, which lost 0 bases and 5 bases, there was a span of 5 bases. The CDR3 nucleotides are TGCGCCAGCAGCCAAGACGGCGACGAGCAGTACTTC. It codes for CASSQDGDEQYF.

V usage is TRBV7-8 and J usage is TRBJ2-1, with 7 bases identical to TRBD1. From germline, CDR1 is SGHVS and CDR2 FQNEAQ. This CDR3 is built from 14 residues. After removal of 1 base from V and 10 bases from J, the junction contained 7 bases not matched to a gene. The CDR3 here is CASSLEGRGKEQFF. The CDR3 coding sequence is TGTGCCAGCAGCTTAGAAGGCAGGGGGAAGGAGCAGTTCTTC.

The chain employs TRBV30 and TRBJ2-7; no clear D gene. Trimming shortened V by 1 base and J by 9 bases, and 22 bases separated the two germline ends. The germline CDR1 and CDR2 sequences are GTSNPN and SVGIG (reference sequence). This CDR3 is built from 15 residues. CDR3 sequence: CAWSDPTRPRVRQYF. The CDR3 nucleotides are TGTGCCTGGAGTGACCCCACCCGCCCCCGAGTTAGGCAGTACTTC.

This clone appeared once. V is TRBV20-1 and J is TRBJ1-1; 7 bases align to TRBD1. The CDR3 length is 10 residues. CDR1 and CDR2 from the germline V gene are DFQATT and SNEGSKA (reference sequence). The junction had 2 bases not matched to a gene; V was cut back by 6 bases and J by 7 bases. The chain's CDR3 is CSARDSEAFF. The CDR3 nucleotides are TGCAGTGCGCGGGACAGTGAAGCTTTCTTT.

This chain connects TRBV7-9 to TRBJ1-2; D perhaps matches TRBD1 (5 bases). The CDR3 extends over 12 amino acids. From germline, CDR1 is SEHNR and CDR2 FQNEAQ (reference sequence). V lost 5 bases and J 8 bases, leaving 12 bases between the germline ends. In DNA form, the CDR3 reads TGTGCCAGCAGCCCTGGGACGGGCGGCTACACCTTC. Protein sequence: CASSPGTGGYTF.

The V and J genes are TRBV10-3 and TRBJ2-5; D not certain. Germline values: CDR1 ENHRY, CDR2 SYGVKD. The ends were cut back, 2 bases at V and 1 base at J, with 14 bases in the middle. The length of the CDR3 is 16 residues. CDR3 DNA sequence: TGTGCCATCAGTGAGCCCCTGGACGAATCCCAAGAGACCCAGTACTTC. Translating it yields CAISEPLDESQETQYF.

This clone was detected only a few times. The chain recombines TRBV27 with TRBJ2-7, with 7 bases matching TRBD1. J was trimmed by 1 base and V by 5 bases; bases with no gene match: 8. This CDR3 is built from 15 residues. Looked up from germline, CDR1 is MNHEY and CDR2 is SMNVEV (reference sequence). The CDR3 loop reads CASSTNGDSSYEQYF. CDR3 DNA sequence: TGTGCCAGCAGTACCAACGGGGACAGTTCCTACGAGCAGTACTTC.

The CDR3 DNA is TGTGCCAGCAGCTTAACAGGGAATGGTGGCTACACCTTC. Translation: CASSLTGNGGYTF. This chain joins TRBV28 and TRBJ1-2, with D tentatively TRBD1 (6 bases). Germline assignment: CDR1 MDHEN and CDR2 SYDVKM. This CDR3 has 13 residues. The germline V and J ends were trimmed by 6 bases and 7 bases, with 15 bases remaining between them.

The rearrangement uses TRBV7-9 and TRBJ2-2; D is perhaps TRBD1 or TRBD2 (5 bases each). CDR1 SEHNR and CDR2 FQNEAQ come from the germline V gene (reference sequence). The length of the CDR3 is 13 residues. Trimming cost V 11 bases and J 5 bases, with 15 bases left between them. The CDR3 sequence is CARGWGNTGELFF. The CDR3 DNA is TGTGCCCGGGGCTGGGGGAATACCGGGGAGCTGTTTTTT.

The chain is built from TRBV7-3 and TRBJ2-2; D perhaps matches TRBD2 (6 bases). The CDR3 is 16 residues long. Germline V gives CDR1 SGHTA, CDR2 FQGTGA. The V gene lost 5 bases and the J gene lost 4 bases, with 17 bases spanning the gap. CDR3 residues: CASSPWSGGGTGELFF. CDR3 bases: TGTGCCAGCAGCCCATGGTCCGGGGGTGGCACCGGGGAGCTGTTTTTT.

The chain links TRBV9 to TRBJ2-5; no clear D gene. CDR1 and CDR2 (germline): SGDLS, YYNGEE. Trimming removed 4 bases at V and 0 bases at J, with 10 bases between. The CDR3 runs to 14 residues. The CDR3 reads CASSLGRYQETQYF. As DNA, the CDR3 is TGTGCCAGCAGCCTCGGACGGTACCAAGAGACCCAGTACTTC.

This clone was counted a few times. CDR3 amino acids: CASSLQVGTGLIDTQYF. DNA for the CDR3: TGTGCCAGCAGCCTCCAGGTCGGGACAGGGTTAATAGATACGCAGTATTTT. The chain carries TRBV7-2 and TRBJ2-3; TRBD1 matches at 9 bases. Germline lookup yields CDR1 SGHTA and CDR2 FQGNSA. The J segment lost 5 bases and the V segment lost 5 bases, leaving 14 bases of the junction unmatched. CDR3 length equals 17 residues.

V usage is TRBV11-3 and J usage is TRBJ2-7; possibly TRBD1 for D (5 bases). The CDR3 has 18 amino acids. The germline V gene encodes CDR1 SGHNT and CDR2 YENEEA. V was pared by 4 bases and J by 1 base, with 23 bases between. DNA for the CDR3: TGTGCCAGCAGCTCCCACACGCTAACAGGCGCACCTTCCTACGAGCAGTACTTC. This sequence encodes CASSSHTLTGAPSYEQYF.

By frequency in the sample, this clone is medium-sized (0.01 to 0.1%). The chain employs TRBV28 and TRBJ1-3; D not resolved. The germline V gene encodes CDR1 MDHEN and CDR2 SYDVKM. Trimming removed 7 bases at V and 5 bases at J, with 9 bases between. The CDR3 has 12 amino acids. The CDR3 loop reads CASTTGRNTIYF. The CDR3 DNA sequence: TGTGCCAGCACCACGGGTCGAAACACCATATATTTT.